The 7 T cell receptor beta chains below come from one sample, sequenced in a study of cytomegalovirus exposure and HLA in healthy donors. This PCR relied on a set of 60 Vbeta primers and 13 Jbeta primers. TCRdb's copy holds only in-frame clones and misses some; the assay was immunoSEQ multiplex PCR. The sample records 200,000 to 250,000 clones, 80% to 90% being singletons. Specimen: PBMCs. These receptors originate from a woman aged 18-29 years in good health and CMV-seronegative.

V is TRBV18 and J is TRBJ2-3; weak D call: TRBD2 (5 bases). The CDR3 covers 16 residues. V was shortened by 2 bases and J by 2 bases, with 14 bases between the two germline ends. Germline values: CDR1 KGHSH, CDR2 LQKENI. CDR3 DNA sequence: TGTGCCAGCTCACCAGGAGGAGGCATGGTCACAGATACGCAGTATTTT. It encodes CASSPGGGMVTDTQYF.

The chain uses TRBV27 and TRBJ1-1, with a tentative D call TRBD1 (5 bases). Germline CDR1 and CDR2: MNHEY and SMNVEV (reference sequence). Between the trimmed V and J ends, which lost 3 bases and 5 bases, there was a span of 13 bases. This CDR3 is 14 amino acids long. CDR3: CASSFAGRGTEAFF. The CDR3 DNA is TGTGCCAGCAGTTTTGCGGGGCGCGGGACTGAAGCTTTCTTT.

The chain links TRBV19 to TRBJ2-1; 11 bases agree with TRBD2. CDR3 length: 16 amino acids. Per the germline V gene, CDR1 is LNHDA and CDR2 is SQIVND (reference sequence). With V trimmed by 10 bases and J by 9 bases, 17 bases remained unmatched. The DNA of the CDR3 is TGTGCCACAAGGAATAGCGGGAGGGATGTATCGGGTGAGCAGTTCTTC. Translation gives CATRNSGRDVSGEQFF.

The chain uses TRBV27 and TRBJ2-2; tentatively, D is TRBD2 (7 bases). The CDR3 is 16 residues long. Between the trimmed V and J ends, which lost 0 bases and 6 bases, there was a span of 14 bases. Germline CDR1 MNHEY, CDR2 SMNVEV (reference sequence). The CDR3 protein is CASSLSSGTLPGELFF. CDR3 DNA: TGTGCCAGCAGTTTATCGAGCGGGACACTCCCCGGGGAGCTGTTTTTT.

On this clone itself: The junction and the germline gene differ at one end; a read error may be behind it. The rearrangement uses TRBV2 and TRBJ2-3; a possible D gene is TRBD2 (5 bases). CDR3 size: 11 residues. CDR1 is SNHLY, CDR2 FYNNEI, per germline. In nucleotides, the CDR3 is TGTGCCAGCAGTAGGGAACTAGGCGTGGTCTTT. Protein product: CASSRELGVVF.

The rearrangement uses TRBV6-1 and TRBJ1-5; 9 nucleotides line up with TRBD1. This CDR3 contains 14 residues. Germline V gives CDR1 MNHNS, CDR2 SASEGT. Trimming took 5 bases from V and 7 from J; bases not matched to a gene: 6. The CDR3 DNA is TGTGCCAGCAGTTTAACAGGGGGCCGGCAGCCCCAGCATTTT. It encodes CASSLTGGRQPQHF.

Points on this clone: Other DNA sequences in this sample translate to the same CDR3. The chain is built from TRBV5-1 and TRBJ2-5; D is unclear. CDR3 length equals 14 residues. Trimming removed 0 bases from V and 1 base from J, with 7 bases in between. Germline V CDR1 and CDR2: SGHRS, YFSETQ. CDR3 nucleotides: TGCGCCAGCAGCTTGGCTCAGATCCAAGAGACCCAGTACTTC. It encodes CASSLAQIQETQYF.